This T cell receptor beta chain is drawn from a study of OX40 agonist ivuxolimab in advanced cancers. Study-level background: Three patients, one with hepatocellular carcinoma and two with cutaneous melanoma, achieved partial responses.

Germline CDR1 reads SGHRS; CDR2 reads YFSETQ. V lost 0 bases, J lost 1 base, and 10 bases lay in between. The CDR3 is made up of 16 amino acids. The study's findings and limits: Low levels of normalized T-cell clonal expansion also appeared in some nonresponders. By week 6 at 0.1 to 3.0 mg/kg, blood CD4+ and CD8+ T cells had expanded clonally.

A remark on this clone: The antigen is undetermined.

Assay used: immunoSEQ multiplex PCR; TCRdb lists only in-frame clones, some missing. The table has around 72,000 clones, over 75% seen once; the top ten hold roughly 8%. Autoimmune disease history or systemic immunosuppression meant exclusion. The clonotype was recovered from an adult with an advanced solid tumor such as melanoma, head and neck, liver or kidney cancer. The specimen comprised CD4+ or CD8+ T cells sorted from blood, sampled in a trial of the OX40 agonist ivuxolimab. The V gene is TRBV5-1, the J gene TRBJ2-2; tentatively, D is TRBD1 or TRBD2 (5 bases each). The CDR3 DNA sequence: TGCGCCAGCAGCTTGGGGGCAGGGAGGAACACCGGGGAGCTGTTTTTT. Its protein is CASSLGAGRNTGELFF.